A single sample is the source of the 27 T cell receptor beta chains below, sequenced in a study of cytomegalovirus exposure and HLA in healthy donors. The PCR had 60 Vbeta and 13 Jbeta primers. Using immunoSEQ multiplex PCR, the repertoire was profiled, and TCRdb retains in-frame clones only, with some absent. Of roughly 100,000 clones in the sample, approximately 82% were seen once. Sequencing was carried out using PBMCs. The receptor source for this set is a man aged 35 to 55 in good health and CMV-seronegative.

V usage is TRBV15 and J usage is TRBJ1-1; D perhaps matches TRBD1 (5 bases). V lost 0 bases and J lost 1, with 12 bases in between. The CDR3 runs 16 residues. The germline gives CDR1 LNHNV, CDR2 YYDKDF (reference sequence). Written as DNA, the CDR3 is TGTGCCACCAGCAGAGACCAGGGTGTCCCGAACACTGAAGCTTTCTTT. Translated: CATSRDQGVPNTEAFF.

This clone has a handful of counts. The chain links TRBV7-9 to TRBJ2-7; D is unclear. In germline, CDR1 is SEHNR, CDR2 FQNEAQ (reference sequence). CDR3 length: 11 residues. V was cut by 5 bases and J by 5 bases, with 7 bases left in between. The DNA of the CDR3 is TGTGCCAGCAGCCTCCTAAACGAGCAGTACTTC. Translating gives CASSLLNEQYF.

This clone was counted once. The chain employs TRBV5-4 and TRBJ2-1; no clear D gene. The CDR3 covers 15 residues. Germline V gives CDR1 SGHNT, CDR2 YYREEE (reference sequence). Trimming removed 0 bases at V and 0 bases at J, with 7 bases between. Written as DNA, the CDR3 is TGTGCCAGCAGCTTGGACACCAGCTCCTACAATGAGCAGTTCTTC. Protein sequence: CASSLDTSSYNEQFF.

This CDR3 reads CASGDPGEAFF. Written as DNA, the CDR3 is TGTGCCAGCGGAGACCCCGGAGAAGCTTTCTTT. This chain connects TRBV2 to TRBJ1-1; D not resolved. Trimming shortened V by 8 bases and J by 8 bases, and 12 bases separated the two germline ends. Germline assignment: CDR1 SNHLY and CDR2 FYNNEI. There are 11 residues in the CDR3.

The chain couples TRBV10-3 to TRBJ1-2; D is uncertain. Germline V gene data show CDR1 as ENHRY and CDR2 as SYGVKD. V lost 3 bases and J lost 6, with 8 bases in between. CDR3 length: 12 amino acids. The CDR3 DNA is TGTGCCATCAGTGATTTGGGCGATGGCTACACCTTC. Translated: CAISDLGDGYTF.

This clone showed up just once. J is TRBJ2-5 and V is TRBV7-8; 8 nucleotides agree with TRBD2. Trimming took 2 bases from V and 1 from J; bases not matched to a gene: 9. The CDR3 runs 17 residues. Germline values: CDR1 SGHVS, CDR2 FQNEAQ. The CDR3 bases are TGTGCCAGCAGCTTAAGGCCGGGGGGGCGAATCCAAGAGACCCAGTACTTC. Residues: CASSLRPGGRIQETQYF.

This clone came up a few times. The chain couples TRBV4-1 to TRBJ2-2; D is ambiguous. Germline values: CDR1 MGHRA, CDR2 YSYEKL. Trimming removed 6 bases from V and 6 bases from J, with 11 bases in between. The CDR3 totals 13 residues. For the CDR3, the DNA is TGCGCCAGCAGTCGAGCCCCCGCCGGGGAGCTGTTTTTT. It is translated as CASSRAPAGELFF.

V and J are TRBV7-8 and TRBJ1-2; D is undetermined. CDR3 size: 15 residues. From germline, CDR1 is SGHVS and CDR2 FQNEAQ. The germline V and J ends were trimmed by 1 base and 2 bases, with 11 bases remaining between them. In nucleotides, the CDR3 is TGTGCCAGCAGCTTAGGCGGAAACCTAAACTATGGCTACACCTTC. Translation: CASSLGGNLNYGYTF.

The V and J genes are TRBV18 and TRBJ2-2, with 7 nucleotides matching TRBD2. Germline loops: CDR1 KGHSH, CDR2 LQKENI. The V gene end was trimmed by 2 bases and the J gene end by 1 base; junction bases not matched to a gene: 4. The CDR3 is 16 amino acids. The CDR3 sequence: CASSPTSDLNTGELFF. In DNA, the CDR3 is TGTGCCAGCTCACCAACTAGCGATCTGAACACCGGGGAGCTGTTTTTT.

A few counts support this clone. The rearrangement uses TRBV6-6 and TRBJ1-5; D is ambiguous. The V end was cut by 5 bases, the J end by 5 bases, with 10 bases between. This CDR3 region has 13 residues. Germline loops: CDR1 MNHNY, CDR2 SVGAGI (reference sequence). CDR3 sequence (DNA): TGTGCCAGCAGTACGGGATCTCATCAGCCCCAGCATTTT. It encodes CASSTGSHQPQHF.

This clone appeared a single time. This rearrangement joins TRBV6-4 to TRBJ2-3, with 10 bases fitting TRBD2. Trimming at V came to 4 bases and at J to 8 bases, leaving 3 bases not matched to a gene. Germline values: CDR1 MRHNA, CDR2 SNTAGT. The length of the CDR3 is 13 residues. The CDR3 region has the DNA TGTGCCAGCAGTGTTCAGCGGGGGGGTACGCAGTATTTT. This translates into CASSVQRGGTQYF.

The chain has TRBV29-1 and TRBJ1-2; D may be TRBD1 (5 bases). Trimming left V 4 bases short and J 2 bases short, with 11 bases between. CDR1 SQVTM and CDR2 ANQGSEA come from the germline V gene. The CDR3 length is 13 residues. CDR3: CSVVKGINYGYTF. Here the CDR3 DNA reads TGCAGCGTTGTAAAGGGGATAAACTATGGCTACACCTTC.

In its sample, this clone was seen a few times. The chain links TRBV4-1 to TRBJ2-2; 10 bases map to TRBD1. Germline trimming cut 2 bases from V and 4 bases from J; bases unmatched to any gene: 13. The germline V gene encodes CDR1 MGHRA and CDR2 YSYEKL. This CDR3 is built from 19 residues. DNA for the CDR3: TGCGCCAGCAGCCAATTTGGGACAGGGGCCGGGGACAGCACCGGGGAGCTGTTTTTT. Its translation: CASSQFGTGAGDSTGELFF.

This chain joins TRBV5-6 and TRBJ2-2, with a weak D call TRBD2 (5 bases). Trimming cost V 0 bases and J 0 bases, with 9 bases left between them. Germline assignment: CDR1 SGHDT and CDR2 YYEEEE. This CDR3 has 16 amino acids. CDR3 residues: CASSLETDSNTGELFF. CDR3 sequence (DNA): TGTGCCAGCAGCTTGGAGACGGACTCGAACACCGGGGAGCTGTTTTTT.

The V and J genes are TRBV7-2 and TRBJ2-5; TRBD2 matches at 10 bases. The junction had 5 bases not matched to a gene; V was cut back by 1 base and J by 3 bases. In germline, CDR1 is SGHTA, CDR2 FQGNSA. CDR3 length equals 16 residues. The CDR3 bases are TGTGCCAGCAGCTTAGTTTCTAGCGGGGGTAAAGAGACCCAGTACTTC. It encodes CASSLVSSGGKETQYF.

Turning to this clone: The sample has other DNA sequences that encode this CDR3 too. V usage is TRBV5-1 and J usage is TRBJ2-5, with D possibly TRBD2 on 6 matching bases. CDR3 length equals 13 residues. V lost 0 bases to trimming and J lost 4 bases, with 7 bases between them. Germline V lookup: CDR1 SGHRS, CDR2 YFSETQ. The CDR3 loop reads CASSLGGGETQYF. The CDR3, as DNA: TGCGCCAGCAGCTTGGGGGGAGGAGAGACCCAGTACTTC.

The chain employs TRBV5-1 and TRBJ1-1; the match to TRBD1 covers 10 bases. Germline values: CDR1 SGHRS, CDR2 YFSETQ. This CDR3 has 13 residues. Trimming at V came to 4 bases and at J to 10 bases, leaving 7 bases not matched to a gene. The CDR3 region is CASSLTGGAGAFF. In nucleotides, the CDR3 is TGCGCCAGCAGCCTGACAGGGGGCGCGGGAGCTTTCTTT.

The chain employs TRBV29-1 and TRBJ1-2; D not resolved. The CDR3 loop spans 10 amino acids. Per germline, CDR1 SQVTM and CDR2 ANQGSEA. V was cut by 8 bases and J by 7 bases, with 11 bases left in between. Here the CDR3 reads CSTPESGYTF. Here the CDR3 DNA reads TGCAGCACCCCCGAGAGTGGCTACACCTTC. The complete variable domain, with remaining parts taken from reference TRBV29-1 and TRBJ1-2, reads SAVISQKPSRDICQRGTSLTIQCQVDSQVTMMFWYRQQPGQSLTLIATANQGSEATYESGFVIDKFPISRPNLTFSTLTVSNMSPEDSSIYLCSTPESGYTFGSGTRLTVV.

J is TRBJ1-1 and V is TRBV27; D unclear. Trimming pared 6 bases from V and 1 base from J, leaving 15 bases between. This CDR3 contains 15 residues. Germline CDR1 reads MNHEY; CDR2 reads SMNVEV (reference sequence). For the CDR3, the DNA is TGTGCCAGCAGACCCTCCGGACGGGAGAACACTGAAGCTTTCTTT. Translated: CASRPSGRENTEAFF.

This chain joins TRBV7-2 and TRBJ2-3; 10 nucleotides line up with TRBD2. The V gene end was trimmed by 5 bases and the J gene end by 6 bases; junction bases not matched to a gene: 11. The germline CDR1 and CDR2 sequences are SGHTA and FQGNSA. The CDR3 extends over 16 amino acids. CDR3 amino acids: CASSPGLAGEGDTQYF. The CDR3 region has the DNA TGTGCCAGCAGCCCGGGGCTAGCGGGGGAGGGGGATACGCAGTATTTT.

The gene calls are TRBV5-4 and TRBJ2-3; 13 bases align to TRBD2. The junction had 1 base not matched to a gene; V was cut back by 3 bases and J by 0 bases. The CDR3 spans 16 residues. Germline CDR1 is SGHNT and CDR2 is YYREEE (reference sequence). CDR3 sequence (DNA): TGTGCCAGCAGCTCGGGACTAGCGGGGAGCACAGATACGCAGTATTTT. Translated, it gives CASSSGLAGSTDTQYF.

The chain employs TRBV13 and TRBJ2-2; TRBD1 might be the D (6 bases). Germline-derived CDR1 and CDR2 are PRHDT and FYEKMQ (reference sequence). Trimming stripped 5 bases from V and 2 bases from J, with 12 bases between. The CDR3 contains 15 residues. For the CDR3, the DNA is TGTGCCAGCAGCCAGTGGACAGTTAACACCGGGGAGCTGTTTTTT. Protein sequence: CASSQWTVNTGELFF.

This chain links TRBV5-1 with TRBJ2-2; 12 nucleotides align to TRBD2. V was pared by 3 bases and J by 2 bases, with 8 bases of the junction left unmatched. Looked up from germline, CDR1 is SGHRS and CDR2 is YFSETQ. CDR3 size: 18 residues. DNA of the CDR3: TGCGCCAGCAGCTCATGGACTAGCGGGGTCATTAACACCGGGGAGCTGTTTTTT. The encoded protein is CASSSWTSGVINTGELFF.

This CDR3 reads CASSLSSGGGQETQYF. For the CDR3, the DNA is TGTGCCAGCAGCTTATCTTCTGGGGGGGGGCAAGAGACCCAGTACTTC. The rearrangement joins TRBV7-9 to TRBJ2-5; TRBD2 matches at 7 bases. Germline assignment: CDR1 SEHNR and CDR2 FQNEAQ (reference sequence). After removal of 2 bases from V and 2 bases from J, the junction contained 8 bases not matched to a gene. The CDR3 totals 16 residues.

As DNA, the CDR3 is TGTGCCAGTAGTATAGGGAGGGGCACCTACGAGCAGTACTTC. This gives the protein CASSIGRGTYEQYF. The rearrangement uses TRBV19 and TRBJ2-7, with D possibly being TRBD2 (6 bases). This CDR3 has 14 residues. Looked up from germline, CDR1 is LNHDA and CDR2 is SQIVND (reference sequence). V lost 1 base to trimming and J lost 2 bases, with 9 bases between them. The full variable domain, with the rest looked up from reference TRBV19 and TRBJ2-7, is DGGITQSPKYLFRKEGQNVTLSCEQNLNHDAMYWYRQDPGQGLRLIYYSQIVNDFQKGDIAEGYSVSREKKESFPLTVTSAQKNPTAFYLCASSIGRGTYEQYFGPGTRLTVT.

As DNA, the CDR3 is TGTGCCAGCAGCTCGACAGGCTACAATGAGCAGTTCTTC. Translating it yields CASSSTGYNEQFF. This sequence joins TRBV7-9 and TRBJ2-1, with D possibly TRBD1 on 6 matching bases. V was trimmed by 4 bases and J by 3 bases, leaving 7 bases between them. This CDR3 contains 13 residues. Germline CDR1 reads SEHNR; CDR2 reads FQNEAQ (reference sequence).

This chain's CDR3 is CASSGPGTSGENTGELFF. For the CDR3, the DNA is TGTGCCAGCAGCGGGCCCGGGACTAGCGGGGAAAACACCGGGGAGCTGTTTTTT. The chain combines TRBV5-6 with TRBJ2-2; 13 nucleotides line up with TRBD2. Germline CDR1 and CDR2: SGHDT and YYEEEE. CDR3 length equals 18 residues. J gave up 2 bases and V 4 bases, and 8 bases lay outside the gene matches. The complete variable domain, with remaining parts taken from reference TRBV5-6 and TRBJ2-2, reads DAGVTQSPTHLIKTRGQQVTLRCSPKSGHDTVSWYQQALGQGPQFIFQYYEEEERQRGNFPDRFSGHQFPNYSSELNVNALLLGDSALYLCASSGPGTSGENTGELFFGEGSRLTVL.